This record looks at one T cell receptor (beta chain) sequence and its context. Its antigen is not yet known. No much larger clone exists at a distance of one base, and base qualities are not known. In total, approximately 700 healthy bone marrow donors made up the cohort. All cohort members were sampled while nominally healthy, although unrecorded immune exposures were likely present. The donor was CMV seronegative and belonged to the group of approximately 320 seronegative cohort members. Every donor gave a peripheral blood sample, and the peripheral blood mononuclear cells from that sample were used for TCR beta sequencing. The Qiagen DNeasy Blood Extraction Kit was used to extract genomic DNA from the blood cell samples. This sample is part of a study of cytomegalovirus exposure and HLA in healthy donors (dated by TCRdb to 2016 to 2017). Regarding the study in general: In an earlier analysis of around 540 of the donors, 276 Gb of sequence data and some 100 million unique TCR beta sequences from about 179 million T cells were reported. Across under 500 genotyped donors of the cohort, an average of roughly 200,000 unique TCR beta nucleotide sequences per donor were sequenced, and approximately 19% of those sequences were non-productive. A later analysis re-analyzed previously published TCR beta repertoires from 500 to 700 donors and added high-resolution HLA genotyping to study TCR occurrence patterns. The genetic ancestry cluster associated with self-reported Caucasian donors included roughly 84% of the 350 to 500 genotyped donors. Along with the approximately 620-subject first cohort, a separate validation cohort of over a hundred different subjects was used. The T cell repertoires of 670 or so subjects were profiled by immunosequencing and related to cytomegalovirus serostatus. An earlier analysis of nearly 600 of the donors applied high-throughput TCR beta sequencing to assess whether each TCR beta V gene segment acted as functional or pseudogenic. In the later analysis, no new phenotypic data were used to find candidate immune exposures; instead, reliance was placed on TCR beta sequences and their occurrence across donors. The study aimed to test whether cataloging public T cell receptors could reveal signatures of past pathogen exposure. Several DR-DQ haplotypes were handled as single units for association and clustering, since linkage in the cohort was strong. Alongside the repertoire data, information on donor age, sex, ethnicity and CMV serostatus was compiled. All discovery cohort repertoires had been generated using a single sequencing platform. A later genetic analysis used genome-wide SNP genotypes for about three fifths of the 666 donors, treating that subset as a discovery cohort. Typing coverage differed by locus: A, B, C, DRB1 and DQB1 were typed in roughly 620-630 donors, DQA1 in about 500, DPA1 in 600 to 610, and DPB1 in 400 to 480. About 280 gigabases of sequencing data and tens of millions of unique TCR sequences were included in an early release covering several hundred HLA-typed donors. To predict cytomegalovirus infection status, the study brought together high-throughput TCR immunosequencing, statistical association of individual TCRs with disease status, and machine learning. HLA typing covered class I and class II loci at four-digit resolution.

CDR3 length: 13 amino acids, cysteine to phenylalanine. Only CDR3 DNA remains: 39 bases, in frame from the first base. CDR1 SGHTA and CDR2 FQGTGA were looked up in the germline V gene. V drops 5 bases and J drops 7 bases, leaving 11 bases in between. The library relied on the immunoSEQ multiplex PCR assay. The multiplex PCR relied on a mix of 60 forward primers for TCR Vbeta segments and 13 reverse primers for TCR Jbeta segments. The CDR3 region of rearranged TCR beta genes was amplified from genomic DNA by a multiplex PCR assay. On the Illumina HiSeq System, the amplified TCR beta libraries were sequenced as 87-base-pair reads. Turning to the authors' computational methods: In a later analysis, some 80 million unique TCR beta chains were counted across the roughly 670 repertoires, and approximately 9.9 million of these chains were shared by at least two donors. Raw reads were error-corrected and collapsed into unique sequences by a nearest-neighbor algorithm in which closely related sequences were merged to remove PCR and sequencing errors. CDR3 sequences were aligned to IMGT reference sequences to assign V, D and J gene segments. Each retained sequence needed at least a six-nucleotide match to both a V gene segment and a J gene segment. A rearrangement counted as productive if the CDR3 had no stop codons and remained in frame with V and J, and every other rearrangement counted as non-productive. Following IMGT convention, CDR3 was defined as the stretch from the second conserved V-encoded cysteine up to the conserved J-encoded phenylalanine. The earlier analysis of about 590 of the donors excluded sequences that lacked an unambiguous match to a single V gene segment. An earlier analysis of approximately 590 of the donors classified V segments as functional when productive rearrangements were above 56.7% and as segregating when the standard deviation between donors was above 5%. To diagnose cytomegalovirus status from the catalog of TCR beta chain sequences, a statistical classification framework was built. A later analysis assigned V and J genes by comparing TCR nucleotide sequences with IMGT/GENE-DB human TR gene sequences. A later analysis assigned CDR3 sequences and most-parsimonious VDJ recombination scenarios with the TCRdist pipeline. In a later analysis, each TCR beta chain was defined by its CDR3 amino acid sequence together with its V-gene family, and reads without a unique V-gene family were excluded. To address suspected cross-contamination and a sequencing artifact, a later analysis removed some 620 highly shared, low-generation-probability nucleotide sequences. For each public chain, a later analysis derived a clonal expansion index from normalized ranks of inferred template counts within each repertoire. A later analysis computed generation probabilities with a VDJ recombination model fitted to out-of-frame rearrangements, and checked the results against IGoR. In a later analysis, TCR-TCR, TCR-HLA and TCR-CMV co-occurrence was scored with hypergeometric tests, and a repertoire-size bias correction was applied to TCR pairs. False discovery rates were estimated in a later analysis by permuting HLA or CMV assignments 20 times. A later analysis grouped co-occurring TCRs with DBSCAN, adding TCRdist sequence similarity when clustering within HLA-allele-positive subsets. For co-occurrence clustering, repertoires with fewer than 30,000 or more than 120,000 public chains were excluded, along with four to six repertoires with anomalous nucleotide sharing. The immuneACCESS repertoire file appears here via TCRdb, limited to in-frame rearrangements. These files lack a portion of the clones; in checked studies, under half of the deficit traces to unresolved V genes, and the cause of the others is not known. V, J and clone size were drawn from that table, and D and trimming were deduced from the DNA. This sample holds 150,000 to 200,000 clones; around 75% were observed only once. The ten largest clones add up to roughly 2.7% of the sample.

What the study reported, not specific to this receptor: The classifier was reported to diagnose cytomegalovirus status with high specificity and sensitivity in both the original cohort and the validation cohort. In vitro tests confirmed that three of the cytomegalovirus-associated TCR beta chains recognize cytomegalovirus antigens. A further reported finding was that TCR beta sequences accurately predicted the HLA-A and HLA-B alleles for most subjects in the first cohort. The authors suggested that the approach could potentially be generalized to other disease states and immunological phenotypes. A later analysis associated 16,951 TCR beta sequences with specific HLA alleles at a false discovery rate of 0.05. Because counts were too low, about 17 rarely observed V segments, including chromosome 9 orphons, were excluded from the earlier analysis of around 640 of the donors. A later analysis reported that several top co-occurrence clusters appeared linked to parvovirus B19, influenza, CMV and Epstein-Barr virus. In this cohort, only TCR beta chains were sequenced, and detectable features were limited by the absence of alpha or paired-chain data. According to a later genetic analysis, donors in an Asian-associated ancestry cluster had fewer N-insertions in productive TCRs than the approximately 700-donor mean. Immune exposure information for the cohort was limited to CMV serostatus. In an earlier analysis of approximately 590 of the donors, most TCR beta V segments were observed in productive rearrangements about 87% or about 30% of the time, broadly matching IMGT annotations. Most TCR sequences were seen in very few donors, while some public TCRs were found in many individuals. A cluster of highly shared sequence variants was judged likely to be a technical artifact of the sequencing pipeline. Correlated functional status among segregating V segments might reflect linkage disequilibrium, but an unknown experimental factor could not be ruled out. In a later analysis, TCR association rates were found to vary across HLA loci, with the most associated TCRs seen for DRB1 alleles and the fewest for HLA-C alleles. Because HLA typing was unavailable for some donors at each locus, only the typed subset was used in association tests. Some IMGT-functional V segments, including TRBV6-2 and TRBV6-3, could not be distinguished by the 87-base-pair reads and were therefore excluded. V-gene and J-gene trimming of TCR beta chains was associated with a missense DCLRE1C variant in a later genetic analysis, and the association was replicated in an independent cohort. A later analysis found that most CMV-associated TCR beta chains appeared HLA-restricted, with HLA associations seemingly driven largely by CMV exposure. A total of some 180 TCR beta chains were listed by the study as associated with cytomegalovirus. Compared with equally common non-associated chains, HLA-associated TCR beta chains in a later analysis were more clonally expanded and had lower generation probabilities. The presence/absence analyses assumed that sequencing depth was roughly uniform across donors, and that assumption may not be true. When HLA alleles, especially DR and DQ, strongly co-occurred, TCR associations were difficult to assign to individual alleles.

The chain joins TRBV7-3 to TRBJ1-4; the best D guess is TRBD1, with 6 bases matching. The sample consisted of PBMCs. The source is a female donor in good health and CMV-seronegative. The CDR3 loop reads CASSPGVGEKLFF. The sequence in DNA is TGTGCCAGCAGCCCAGGGGTTGGTGAAAAACTGTTTTTT.